This entry lists 29 T cell receptor beta chains sequenced from one sample in a study of blood T cell repertoires in COVID-19. TCRdb's copy holds only in-frame clones and misses some; the assay was immunoSEQ multiplex PCR. The repertoire holds 75,000 to 80,000 clones, 80% to 90% seen once, with around 9.9% in the top ten. The specimen sequenced was peripheral blood. These receptors were obtained from a man between 60 and 75 years old with COVID-19, enrolled during active disease.

J is TRBJ2-2 and V is TRBV11-1; TRBD1 matches 8 bases. The CDR3 is 14 residues long. Losses at the gene ends were 4 bases for V and 7 bases for J; bases not matched to a gene: 5. Germline V gives CDR1 SGHAT, CDR2 FQDESV (reference sequence). The CDR3 region has the DNA TGTGCCAGCAGCTCCGGGACAGGAATCGGGGAGCTGTTTTTT. Protein product: CASSSGTGIGELFF. Looking up the rest from reference TRBV11-1 and TRBJ2-2 gives the full variable domain: EAEVAQSPRYKITEKSQAVAFWCDPISGHATLYWYRQILGQGPELLVQFQDESVVDDSQLPKDRFSAERLKGVDSTLKIQPAELGDSAMYLCASSSGTGIGELFFGEGSRLTVL.

V gene TRBV6-5 combines with J gene TRBJ1-5; the match to TRBD1 covers 7 bases. J was trimmed by 3 bases and V by 4 bases; bases with no gene match: 9. CDR3 length equals 16 residues. The V gene's germline CDR1 is MNHEY and CDR2 SVGAGI. CDR3 residues: CASSSDPGTANQPQHF. In nucleotides, the CDR3 is TGTGCCAGCAGTTCCGATCCCGGGACAGCCAATCAGCCCCAGCATTTT.

This clone appeared a single time. The chain recombines TRBV7-9 with TRBJ2-3, with D perhaps TRBD2 (5 bases). The CDR3 is 14 amino acids. Between the trimmed V and J ends, which lost 8 bases and 3 bases, there was a span of 15 bases. Per the germline V gene, CDR1 is SEHNR and CDR2 is FQNEAQ (reference sequence). CDR3 bases: TGTGCCAGCGAAAAATCGGACTTAACAGATACGCAGTATTTT. Protein sequence: CASEKSDLTDTQYF. Full variable domain (rest looked up from reference TRBV7-9 and TRBJ2-3): DTGVSQNPRHKITKRGQNVTFRCDPISEHNRLYWYRQTLGQGPEFLTYFQNEAQLEKSRLLSDRFSAERPKGSFSTLEIQRTEQGDSAMYLCASEKSDLTDTQYFGPGTRLTVL.

This clone has a single count. This rearrangement joins TRBV18 to TRBJ1-2; D is ambiguous. CDR3 size: 12 residues. The germline V gene has CDR1 KGHSH and CDR2 LQKENI. Between the trimmed V and J ends, which lost 5 bases and 4 bases, there was a span of 8 bases. This CDR3 reads CASSTQLYGYTF. DNA for the CDR3: TGTGCCAGCTCAACACAGCTCTATGGCTACACCTTC.

This clone was recorded a few times. The genes are TRBV29-1 and TRBJ1-1; perhaps TRBD1 as D (6 bases). CDR1 is SQVTM and CDR2 is ANQGSEA in the germline V gene. The CDR3 extends over 16 amino acids. Trimming shortened V by 2 bases and J by 1 base, and 17 bases separated the two germline ends. The CDR3 DNA is TGCAGCGTTGAATCGTACAGGGCCTACCGGAACACTGAAGCTTTCTTT. Protein product: CSVESYRAYRNTEAFF.

This sequence joins TRBV5-4 and TRBJ1-4; 8 bases are shared with TRBD1. V lost 1 base, J lost 1 base, and 6 bases stayed unmatched. There are 17 residues in the CDR3. Germline-derived CDR1 and CDR2 are SGHNT and YYREEE (reference sequence). The CDR3, as DNA: TGTGCCAGCAGCTTGAAGGGCAGGGGGCGAACTAATGAAAAACTGTTTTTT. This codes for CASSLKGRGRTNEKLFF.

The chain uses TRBV24-1 and TRBJ1-2; possible D gene TRBD1, 6 bases. This CDR3 has 15 residues. The germline V gene encodes CDR1 KGHDR and CDR2 SFDVKD. The germline V and J ends were trimmed by 2 bases and 4 bases, with 13 bases remaining between them. The CDR3 region is CATSDYRAGVYGYTF. DNA of the CDR3: TGTGCCACCAGTGATTACAGGGCAGGGGTCTATGGCTACACCTTC.

This clone was seen just once. This chain links TRBV5-1 with TRBJ1-4; 7 positions match TRBD1. J lost 0 bases, V lost 4 bases, and 6 bases had no gene match. This CDR3 contains 16 residues. Germline assignment: CDR1 SGHRS and CDR2 YFSETQ. CDR3 in amino acids: CASSRTGEPTNEKLFF. DNA for the CDR3: TGCGCCAGCAGCAGAACAGGGGAACCAACTAATGAAAAACTGTTTTTT.

V gene TRBV28 combines with J gene TRBJ1-5; TRBD1 aligns across 10 bases. Germline V lookup: CDR1 MDHEN, CDR2 SYDVKM. The junction had 3 bases not matched to a gene; V was cut back by 4 bases and J by 6 bases. CDR3 size: 14 residues. The CDR3 nucleotides read TGTGCCAGCAGTTCGGGACAGGGGAGTCAGCCCCAGCATTTT. Translation gives CASSSGQGSQPQHF.

This chain joins TRBV30 and TRBJ2-6, with 7 bases aligning to TRBD1. V lost 2 bases and J lost 8; bases outside the gene matches: 6. This CDR3 region has 14 residues. The germline gives CDR1 GTSNPN, CDR2 SVGIG (reference sequence). Here the CDR3 reads CAWSNTGDTNVLTF. CDR3 sequence (DNA): TGTGCCTGGAGTAATACAGGGGATACCAACGTCCTGACTTTC.

The CDR3 region is CASSYVFGTGASNEQFF. The CDR3, as DNA: TGTGCCAGCAGTTACGTATTTGGGACAGGGGCCTCCAATGAGCAGTTCTTC. The J gene is TRBJ2-1, the V gene TRBV6-2 or TRBV6-3, with 10 bases aligning to TRBD1. The CDR3 length is 17 residues. V lost 2 bases to trimming and J lost 6 bases; unmatched junction nucleotides: 10. Germline V gene lookup returns CDR1 MNHEY and CDR2 SVGEGT.

This chain joins TRBV6-6 and TRBJ2-5; a possible D gene is TRBD1 (6 bases). V was trimmed by 6 bases and J by 0 bases, leaving 11 bases between them. Germline loops: CDR1 MNHNY, CDR2 SVGAGI (reference sequence). The CDR3 loop spans 14 amino acids. The CDR3 region has the DNA TGTGCCAGCAGACGCGGACAGAACCAAGAGACCCAGTACTTC. The encoded protein is CASRRGQNQETQYF.

In this sample, this clone turned up once. The chain recombines TRBV15 with TRBJ2-2; 8 positions match TRBD1. The CDR3 has 17 amino acids. CDR1 and CDR2 (germline): LNHNV, YYDKDF (reference sequence). V was clipped by 1 base and J by 6 bases; unmatched bases: 10. CDR3 loop: CATSRVGGQGRPGELFF. Here the CDR3 DNA reads TGTGCCACCAGCAGAGTGGGCGGACAGGGTCGACCCGGGGAGCTGTTTTTT.

This clone has more than one count but fewer than ten. Distinct nucleotide sequences in the sample also encode this CDR3. The rearrangement joins TRBV4-1 to TRBJ1-2, with no clear D. CDR1 and CDR2 (germline): MGHRA, YSYEKL. Trimming shortened V by 2 bases and J by 7 bases, and 5 bases separated the two germline ends. This CDR3 has 11 residues. CDR3 sequence reads: CASSQSFGYTF. The CDR3 DNA follows: TGCGCCAGCAGCCAATCCTTTGGCTACACCTTC.

The chain links TRBV4-1 to TRBJ2-2, with 11 bases lining up with TRBD2. J lost 9 bases, V lost 3 bases, and 21 bases had no gene match. Germline CDR1 is MGHRA and CDR2 is YSYEKL. The CDR3 has 20 amino acids. The CDR3 region is CASSQLGLAGGPLLGRELFF. The CDR3, as DNA: TGCGCCAGCAGCCAGCTAGGCCTAGCGGGGGGCCCCCTCCTAGGCCGGGAGCTGTTTTTT.

The chain uses TRBV5-1 and TRBJ2-2; D is possibly TRBD2 (6 bases). Between the trimmed V and J ends, which lost 1 base and 7 bases, there was a span of 17 bases. Germline assignment: CDR1 SGHRS and CDR2 YFSETQ. This CDR3 region has 16 residues. The CDR3 DNA reads as TGCGCCAGCAGCTTGCATGGAGGGGTTTCTGGCGGGGAGCTGTTTTTT. Encoded protein: CASSLHGGVSGGELFF.

This chain links TRBV21-1 with TRBJ2-2; the D call TRBD1 from the table was never checked on the DNA. TRBV21-1 is recorded as a pseudogene. This CDR3 spans 18 amino acids. The CDR3 sequence is CASSKLDTGQGLAGELFF. CDR3 DNA: TGTGCCAGCAGCAAACTTGACACGGGACAGGGCTTAGCCGGGGAGCTGTTTTTT.

This sequence joins TRBV10-1 and TRBJ2-2; 8 positions agree with TRBD1. This CDR3 contains 13 residues. Germline V gives CDR1 WNHNN, CDR2 SYGVQD (reference sequence). V trimming: 10 bases; J trimming: 3 bases; junction bases outside the gene matches: 4. CDR3 sequence (DNA): TGCGCCAACAGACAGGGGTACACCGGGGAGCTGTTTTTT. Protein sequence: CANRQGYTGELFF.

The J gene is TRBJ2-5, the V gene TRBV30; no clear D gene. V shed 1 base and J shed 5 bases, with 8 bases lying between them. The CDR3 has 12 residues. Germline CDR1 GTSNPN, CDR2 SVGIG (reference sequence). The CDR3 nucleotides are TGTGCCTGGAGTGCCCCTGTTGAGACCCAGTACTTC. Translating it yields CAWSAPVETQYF.

This clone was counted between two and nine times. The chain employs TRBV7-3 and TRBJ2-2; D not certain. Germline CDR1 and CDR2: SGHTA and FQGTGA. Trimming removed 5 bases at V and 6 bases at J, with 19 bases between. The CDR3 is 16 residues long. CDR3 in DNA: TGTGCCAGCAGCCTGACTCCGCGAACTAAGGCCGGGGAGCTGTTTTTT. Its translation is CASSLTPRTKAGELFF.

CDR3 sequence (DNA): TGTGCCAGCAGCCGGTCAGGGCAGGAGGGGGATACGCAGTATTTT. Residues: CASSRSGQEGDTQYF. This sequence joins TRBV6-6 and TRBJ2-3; D might be TRBD2 (6 bases). Trimming pared 6 bases from V and 6 bases from J, leaving 19 bases between. The germline V gene encodes CDR1 MNHNY and CDR2 SVGAGI (reference sequence). The CDR3 spans 15 residues.

The gene calls are TRBV29-1 and TRBJ1-1; tentatively, D is TRBD1 (6 bases). Germline CDR1 and CDR2: SQVTM and ANQGSEA. The CDR3 loop spans 14 amino acids. Trimming cost V 7 bases and J 1 base, with 16 bases left between them. CDR3 in amino acids: CSGRERTANTEAFF. The CDR3 DNA is TGCAGCGGTAGGGAGCGGACAGCGAACACTGAAGCTTTCTTT. Supplemented by reference TRBV29-1 and TRBJ1-1, the full variable domain reads SAVISQKPSRDICQRGTSLTIQCQVDSQVTMMFWYRQQPGQSLTLIATANQGSEATYESGFVIDKFPISRPNLTFSTLTVSNMSPEDSSIYLCSGRERTANTEAFFGQGTRLTVV.

This rearrangement joins TRBV6-1 to TRBJ1-6, with 11 bases matching TRBD1. Germline V gene data show CDR1 as MNHNS and CDR2 as SASEGT. The J segment lost 7 bases and the V segment lost 4 bases, leaving 9 bases of the junction unmatched. The CDR3 covers 17 residues. CDR3 nucleotides: TGTGCCAGCAGTGGGGGACAGGGGGAGATCGAAAATTCACCCCTCCACTTT. This encodes CASSGGQGEIENSPLHF.

The chain is built from TRBV6-5 and TRBJ2-2, with D tentatively TRBD2 (6 bases). Trimming stripped 0 bases from V and 5 bases from J, with 10 bases between. This CDR3 is 15 amino acids long. Germline-derived CDR1 and CDR2 are MNHEY and SVGAGI. In DNA form, the CDR3 reads TGTGCCAGCAGTTACTCGTTAGCGGTTACCGGGGAGCTGTTTTTT. It codes for CASSYSLAVTGELFF.

The chain employs TRBV28 and TRBJ1-5; TRBD1 agrees at 7 bases. V gave up 5 bases and J gave up 0 bases; unmatched junction bases: 10. Germline V gene lookup returns CDR1 MDHEN and CDR2 SYDVKM. This CDR3 is 17 amino acids long. The CDR3 sequence is CASSTPTGQFSNQPQHF. The CDR3 DNA reads as TGTGCCAGCAGTACTCCCACGGGACAGTTTAGCAATCAGCCCCAGCATTTT. Variable domain in full (rest from reference TRBV28 and TRBJ1-5): DVKVTQSSRYLVKRTGEKVFLECVQDMDHENMFWYRQDPGLGLRLIYFSYDVKMKEKGDIPEGYSVSREKKERFSLILESASTNQTSMYLCASSTPTGQFSNQPQHFGDGTRLSIL.

V and J are TRBV10-3 and TRBJ2-2; 15 bases line up with TRBD2. The CDR3 contains 19 residues. The V and J ends lost 3 bases and 5 bases, in that order; junction bases with no gene match: 10. Germline assignment: CDR1 ENHRY and CDR2 SYGVKD. The CDR3 DNA reads TGTGCCATCAGTGACTCGGTGGGACTAGCGGGGGGCACTACCGGGGAGCTGTTTTTT. Translating gives CAISDSVGLAGGTTGELFF.

V is TRBV3-1 (or the pseudogene TRBV3-2) and J is TRBJ1-4; D might be TRBD1 (5 bases). The CDR3 spans 15 residues. The germline V and J ends were trimmed by 1 base and 7 bases, with 13 bases remaining between them. Germline CDR1 and CDR2: LGHDT and YNNKEL (reference sequence). The CDR3 DNA reads TGTGCCAGCAGCCAAGGGGGGGGGTTTGGTGAAAAACTGTTTTTT. It is translated as CASSQGGGFGEKLFF.

This rearrangement joins TRBV28 to TRBJ1-4; 7 positions match TRBD1. This CDR3 spans 16 amino acids. The ends lost 5 bases at V and 6 bases at J; junction bases unmatched: 12. Germline loops: CDR1 MDHEN, CDR2 SYDVKM. The CDR3 loop is CASSAPSGTDYEKLFF. DNA for the CDR3: TGTGCCAGCAGTGCGCCGTCCGGGACAGACTATGAAAAACTGTTTTTT. The whole variable domain, remainder taken from reference TRBV28 and TRBJ1-4, is DVKVTQSSRYLVKRTGEKVFLECVQDMDHENMFWYRQDPGLGLRLIYFSYDVKMKEKGDIPEGYSVSREKKERFSLILESASTNQTSMYLCASSAPSGTDYEKLFFGSGTQLSVL.

J is TRBJ2-7 and V is TRBV5-4; 8 nucleotides agree with TRBD2. The germline V gene encodes CDR1 SGHNT and CDR2 YYREEE (reference sequence). The CDR3 is 16 amino acids. The junction had 5 bases not matched to a gene; V was cut back by 0 bases and J by 0 bases. The chain's CDR3 is CASSLGTSGSSYEQYF. The DNA of the CDR3 is TGTGCCAGCAGCTTGGGGACAAGCGGGAGCTCCTACGAGCAGTACTTC.